Listed here is a single T cell receptor beta chain. Its target antigen remains unknown. No much larger clonotype is one base removed from it; base qualities were not supplied. The cohort consisted of 600 or so healthy bone marrow donors. All cohort members were sampled while nominally healthy, although unrecorded immune exposures were likely present. CMV serostatus was positive for 289 and negative for about 55% of the 666 cohort members, and was not recorded for this donor. A peripheral blood sample was provided by each donor, and peripheral blood mononuclear cells were used for TCR beta sequencing. Genomic DNA extraction from the blood cell samples was performed with the Qiagen DNeasy Blood Extraction Kit. The source of the sample is a study of cytomegalovirus exposure and HLA in healthy donors (dated by TCRdb to the late 2010s). About the investigation overall: According to an earlier analysis of 587 of the donors, 150 million to 200 million T cells yielded roughly 110 million unique TCR beta sequences and more than 250 Gb of sequence data. About 300 gigabases of sequencing data and 70 million to 100 million unique TCR sequences made up an early release that covered several hundred HLA-typed donors. The genetic ancestry cluster associated with self-reported Caucasian donors included 81% of the roughly 380 genotyped donors. The aim of the study was to test whether cataloging public T cell receptors could identify signatures of past pathogen exposure. The study profiled the T cell repertoires of some 610 subjects by immunosequencing and related them to cytomegalovirus serostatus. In addition to the first cohort of hundreds of subjects, a separate validation cohort of over 90 different subjects was used. To predict cytomegalovirus infection status, the study brought together high-throughput TCR immunosequencing, statistical association of individual TCRs with disease status, and machine learning. A later analysis re-examined previously published TCR beta repertoires from just over 650 donors and added high-resolution HLA genotyping to investigate patterns of TCR occurrence. Rather than drawing on any new phenotypic data, the later analysis identified candidate immune exposures from TCR beta sequences and the way those sequences occurred across donors. In an earlier analysis of about 590 of the donors, high-throughput TCR beta sequencing was used to judge whether each TCR beta V gene segment behaved as functional or pseudogenic. Donor age, sex, ethnicity and CMV serostatus were compiled together with the repertoire data. In a later genetic analysis, genome-wide SNP genotypes for about 55% of the roughly 670 donors were used, and that subset was treated as a discovery cohort. All discovery cohort repertoires had been generated on a single sequencing platform. HLA typing included class I and class II loci at four-digit resolution. Typing coverage varied by locus: about 620-630 donors for A, B, C, DRB1 and DQB1; approximately 500 for DQA1; more than 600 for DPA1; 450 to 480 for DPB1. Roughly 5 DR-DQ haplotypes were handled as single units for association and clustering, since linkage in the cohort was strong. Among roughly 370 genotyped donors of the cohort, an average of roughly 240,000 unique TCR beta nucleotide sequences were sequenced per donor, about a sixth of them non-productive. Results the study describes overall, beyond this receptor: In a later analysis, TCR association rates were found to vary across HLA loci, with the most associated TCRs seen for DRB1 alleles and the fewest for HLA-C alleles. When HLA alleles, especially DR and DQ, strongly co-occurred, attributing TCR associations to individual alleles was difficult. A later analysis found that HLA-associated TCR beta chains were more clonally expanded and had lower generation probabilities than equally common non-associated chains. According to a later analysis, most CMV-associated TCR beta chains appeared to be HLA-restricted, and the HLA associations seemed to be driven largely by CMV exposure. The classifier was reported to diagnose cytomegalovirus status with high specificity and sensitivity in both the original and validation cohorts. An earlier analysis of 587 of the donors showed that most TCR beta V segments appeared in productive rearrangements either about 87% or about 30% of the time, which broadly matched IMGT annotations. Correlated functional status among segregating V segments might be attributable to linkage disequilibrium, but an unknown experimental factor could not be ruled out. A further reported finding was that TCR beta sequences accurately predicted the HLA-A and HLA-B alleles for most subjects in the first cohort. In vitro tests confirmed that a few of the cytomegalovirus-associated TCR beta chains recognize cytomegalovirus antigens. Several of the top co-occurrence clusters appeared to be linked to parvovirus B19, influenza, CMV and Epstein-Barr virus, according to a later analysis. A cluster of highly shared sequence variants was judged likely to be a technical artifact of the sequencing pipeline. This cohort had only TCR beta chains sequenced, and the lack of alpha or paired-chain data limited which features could be detected. At a false discovery rate of 0.05, a later analysis linked roughly 17,000 TCR beta sequences to specific HLA alleles. Because counts were too low, some 17 rarely observed V segments, including chromosome 9 orphons, were left out of the earlier analysis of 587 of the donors. The authors suggested that the approach could potentially be extended to other disease states and immunological phenotypes. Some IMGT-functional V segments, including TRBV6-2 and TRBV6-3, could not be distinguished by the 87-base-pair reads and were therefore excluded. Most TCR sequences were seen in very few donors, while some public TCRs were found in many individuals. In a later genetic analysis, fewer N-insertions in productive TCRs were reported among donors in an Asian-associated ancestry cluster than the 666-donor mean. Presence/absence analyses assumed roughly uniform sequencing depth across donors, an assumption that may not hold. An association between a missense DCLRE1C variant and V-gene and J-gene trimming of TCR beta chains was found in a later genetic analysis and replicated in an independent cohort. Because HLA typing was missing for some donors at each locus, association tests included only the typed subset. For the cohort, immune exposure information was limited to CMV serostatus. In the study, some 160 TCR beta chains were listed as associated with cytomegalovirus.

Library prep was done by the immunoSEQ multiplex PCR assay. The multiplex PCR relied on a mix of 60 forward primers for TCR Vbeta segments and 13 reverse primers for TCR Jbeta segments. A multiplex PCR assay on genomic DNA amplified the CDR3 region of rearranged TCR beta genes. On the Illumina HiSeq System, the amplified TCR beta libraries were sequenced as 87-base-pair reads. Processing in the source paper ran as follows. In a later analysis, about 80 million unique TCR beta chains were counted across the approximately 640 repertoires, and roughly 10 million of these chains were shared by at least two donors. Raw reads were error-corrected and collapsed into unique sequences by a nearest-neighbor algorithm in which closely related sequences were merged to remove PCR and sequencing errors. V, D and J gene segments were assigned by aligning CDR3 sequences to IMGT reference sequences. For a sequence to be retained, a match of at least six nucleotides to both a V gene segment and a J gene segment was required. Rearrangements were classified as productive when the CDR3 lacked stop codons and remained in frame with V and J, and all other rearrangements were classified as non-productive. CDR3 was defined by IMGT convention, running from the second conserved V-encoded cysteine to the conserved J-encoded phenylalanine. The earlier analysis of 587 of the donors excluded sequences that lacked an unambiguous match to a single V gene segment. In an earlier analysis of 500 to 750 of the donors, V segments were called functional above 56.7% productive rearrangements and were called segregating when the between-donor standard deviation exceeded 5%. A statistical classification framework was built to diagnose cytomegalovirus status from the catalog of TCR beta chain sequences. In a later analysis, TCR nucleotide sequences were compared against IMGT/GENE-DB human TR gene sequences so that V and J genes could be assigned. A later analysis assigned CDR3 sequences and most-parsimonious VDJ recombination scenarios with the TCRdist pipeline. A later analysis defined each TCR beta chain by its CDR3 amino acid sequence plus V-gene family, and excluded reads lacking a unique V-gene family. A later analysis removed 592 highly shared, low-generation-probability nucleotide sequences to deal with suspected cross-contamination and a sequencing artifact. In a later analysis, a clonal expansion index was calculated for each public chain from normalized within-repertoire ranks of inferred template counts. In a later analysis, generation probabilities were computed using a VDJ recombination model fitted to out-of-frame rearrangements, and the results were checked against IGoR. A later analysis scored TCR-TCR, TCR-HLA and TCR-CMV co-occurrence with hypergeometric tests, applying a repertoire-size bias correction to TCR pairs. A later analysis estimated false discovery rates by permuting HLA or CMV assignments 20 times. In a later analysis, co-occurring TCRs were grouped using DBSCAN, with TCRdist sequence similarity added in when clustering inside HLA-allele-positive subsets. Repertoires with fewer than 30,000 or more than 120,000 public chains were left out of co-occurrence clustering, as were a handful of repertoires with anomalous nucleotide sharing. TCRdb carries this immuneACCESS record with in-frame sequences only. Its versions omit some clonotypes, under half of them owing to an unresolved V gene in the studies checked, with the rest unexplained. From that table come the V and J calls and clone size; the DNA was used to work out D and trimming. This sample gives under 150,000 clones in total; roughly 69% of them show up just once. The ten most abundant clones make up 2.9% of the sample.

Including the terminal cysteine and phenylalanine, the CDR3 comprises 19 residues. CDR3 DNA is the only sequence kept; it has 57 bases, read in frame from the first base. V loses 7 bases at its end and J loses 0 bases; junction bases beyond the gene matches: 11. The germline V gene sets CDR1 to MDHEN and CDR2 to SYDVKM. The chain joins TRBV28 to TRBJ2-3; TRBD2 lines up with 15 middle nucleotides. The source of this sequence is a human donor in good health. Sequenced: PBMCs. The CDR3 protein: CASKGRTSGRAMSTDTQYF. Read as DNA, the sequence is TGTGCCAGCAAGGGCCGGACTAGCGGGAGGGCCATGAGCACAGATACGCAGTATTTT. With the rest looked up from the reference TRBV28 and TRBJ2-3 genes rather than sequenced, the full variable domain is DVKVTQSSRYLVKRTGEKVFLECVQDMDHENMFWYRQDPGLGLRLIYFSYDVKMKEKGDIPEGYSVSREKKERFSLILESASTNQTSMYLCASKGRTSGRAMSTDTQYFGPGTRLTVL.